The 2 T cell receptor beta chains below all came from one sample that was sequenced in a study of early T cells in non-severe SARS-CoV-2 infection. TCRdb called the 5' RACE reads again in MiXCR, with one record for every CDR3 protein. This table holds approximately 80,000 distinct CDR3 sequences, roughly 12% found once. The sample consisted of whole blood. The receptors originated from an adult who was a healthcare worker with PCR-confirmed SARS-CoV-2 infection or an uninfected control (not recorded which).

This clonotype was detected ten times or more. The chain has TRBV24-1 and TRBJ2-6; 7 nucleotides match TRBD1. There are 17 residues in the CDR3. The germline V gene encodes CDR1 KGHDR and CDR2 SFDVKD. V shed 2 bases and J 2 bases; nucleotides not matched to a gene: 5. For the CDR3, the DNA is TGTGCCACCAGTGATTCGACAGGGATCCCTGGGGCCAACGTCCTGACTTTC. This translates into CATSDSTGIPGANVLTF.

The V call is TRBV5-5, the J call TRBJ2-4; 7 nucleotides align to TRBD1. V gave up 4 bases and J gave up 0 bases; unmatched junction bases: 16. Germline CDR1 and CDR2: SGHKS and YYEKEE (reference sequence). The length of the CDR3 is 19 residues. CDR3 amino acids: CASSPGLFTQGLAKNIQYF. The CDR3 DNA reads as TGTGCCAGCAGCCCGGGCCTCTTTACACAGGGGCTAGCCAAAAACATTCAGTACTTC.